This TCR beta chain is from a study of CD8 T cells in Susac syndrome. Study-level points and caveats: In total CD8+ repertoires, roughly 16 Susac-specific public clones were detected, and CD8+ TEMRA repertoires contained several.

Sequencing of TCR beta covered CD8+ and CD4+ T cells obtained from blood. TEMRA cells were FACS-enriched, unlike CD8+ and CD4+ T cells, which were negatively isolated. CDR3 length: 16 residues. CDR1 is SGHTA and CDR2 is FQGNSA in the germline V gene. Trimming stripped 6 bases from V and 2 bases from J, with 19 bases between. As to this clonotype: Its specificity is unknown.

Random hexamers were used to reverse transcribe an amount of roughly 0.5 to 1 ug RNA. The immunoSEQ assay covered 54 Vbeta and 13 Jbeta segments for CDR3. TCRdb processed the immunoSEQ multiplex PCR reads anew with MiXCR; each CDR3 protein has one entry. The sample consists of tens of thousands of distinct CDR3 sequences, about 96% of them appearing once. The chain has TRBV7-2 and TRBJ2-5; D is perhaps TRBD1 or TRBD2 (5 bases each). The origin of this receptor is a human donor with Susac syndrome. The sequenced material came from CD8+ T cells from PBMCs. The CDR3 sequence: CASRERGWGQQETQYF. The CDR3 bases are TGTGCCAGCAGGGAGAGGGGTTGGGGCCAACAAGAGACCCAGTACTTC.